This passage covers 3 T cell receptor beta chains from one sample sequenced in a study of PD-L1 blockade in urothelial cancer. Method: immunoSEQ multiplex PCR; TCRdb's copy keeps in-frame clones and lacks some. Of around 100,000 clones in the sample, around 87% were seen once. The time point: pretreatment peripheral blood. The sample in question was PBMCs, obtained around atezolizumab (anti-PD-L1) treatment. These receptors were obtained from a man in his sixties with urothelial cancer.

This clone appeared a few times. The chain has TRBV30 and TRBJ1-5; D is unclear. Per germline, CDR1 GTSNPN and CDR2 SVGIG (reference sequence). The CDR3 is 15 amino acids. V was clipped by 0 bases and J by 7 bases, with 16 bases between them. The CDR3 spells CAWSVGGREGQPQHF. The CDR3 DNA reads TGTGCCTGGAGTGTGGGAGGAAGGGAAGGACAGCCCCAGCATTTT.

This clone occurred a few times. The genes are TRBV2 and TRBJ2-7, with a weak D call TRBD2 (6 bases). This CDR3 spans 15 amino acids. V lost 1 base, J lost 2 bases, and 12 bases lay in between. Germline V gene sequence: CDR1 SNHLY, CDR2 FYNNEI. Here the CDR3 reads CASSEDPGVTYEQYF. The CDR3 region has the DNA TGTGCCAGCAGTGAAGATCCGGGGGTGACCTACGAGCAGTACTTC.

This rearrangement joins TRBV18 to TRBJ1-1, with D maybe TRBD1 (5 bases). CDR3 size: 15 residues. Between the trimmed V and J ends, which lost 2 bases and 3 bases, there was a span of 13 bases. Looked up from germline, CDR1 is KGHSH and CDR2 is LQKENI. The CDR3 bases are TGTGCCAGCTCACCATCGGCAGGGTCGGACACTGAAGCTTTCTTT. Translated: CASSPSAGSDTEAFF.